This T cell receptor beta chain was found in a study of cytomegalovirus exposure and HLA in healthy donors. Findings and limits, study-wide: The number of N-insertions in an Asian-associated ancestry cluster was reportedly below the roughly 670-donor mean in a later analysis. Diagnosis of cytomegalovirus status made by the classifier reportedly showed high specificity and sensitivity. V- and J-gene trimming of TCR beta was linked (in a later analysis) to a missense DCLRE1C variant. Some segments of the V type, notably TRBV6-2 and TRBV6-3, were excluded as indistinguishable.

PCR used 60 Vbeta primers and 13 Jbeta primers. Sequenced by immunoSEQ multiplex PCR; TCRdb stores in-frame clones only, minus some. Counted here are 170,000 or so clones, 80% to 90% occurring once; the ten biggest clones make up 4.8%. The CDR3 sequence is 14 residues long. Germline CDR1 and CDR2: SEHNR and FQNEAQ (reference sequence). V lost 2 bases and J lost 0, with 7 bases in between. Remarks on this clone: No antigen is known for it.

The sequence derives from a girl between 5 and 17 years old in good health and CMV-seropositive. Sequencing was carried out using PBMCs. The chain carries TRBV7-9 and TRBJ2-5; no firm D call. DNA of the CDR3: TGTGCCAGCAGCTTACTCCGGGACCAAGAGACCCAGTACTTC. As protein: CASSLLRDQETQYF.